This TCR beta chain was observed in a study of blood T cell repertoires in COVID-19. Study summary: Specimens from acute and convalescent COVID-19 originated in the United States, Italy and Spain. T cells, B-cell-depleted T cells, or PBMCs provided the cDNA or gDNA that served as material.

Original data processing: Amplified reference gene primers provided the basis for estimating nucleated cell counts. The assay was immunoSEQ multiplex PCR, and TCRdb's table has in-frame clones only and misses some. That table supplies the V and J calls and clone size; D and trimming were determined from the DNA. The profile shows about 34,000 clones, roughly 73% of them singletons. CDR1 and CDR2 from the germline V gene are LGHDT and YNNKEL (reference sequence). Trimming shortened V by 4 bases and J by 0 bases, and 19 bases separated the two germline ends. The CDR3 is 18 amino acids. Sample: peripheral blood. The sequence was obtained from an elderly man with active or convalescent COVID-19. This sequence joins TRBV3-1 (or the pseudogene TRBV3-2) and TRBJ1-3, with D perhaps TRBD1 (6 bases). This chain's CDR3 is CASSPHPFRQDSGNTIYF. The CDR3 nucleotides read TGTGCCAGCAGCCCACACCCCTTCCGACAGGACTCTGGAAACACCATATATTTT.